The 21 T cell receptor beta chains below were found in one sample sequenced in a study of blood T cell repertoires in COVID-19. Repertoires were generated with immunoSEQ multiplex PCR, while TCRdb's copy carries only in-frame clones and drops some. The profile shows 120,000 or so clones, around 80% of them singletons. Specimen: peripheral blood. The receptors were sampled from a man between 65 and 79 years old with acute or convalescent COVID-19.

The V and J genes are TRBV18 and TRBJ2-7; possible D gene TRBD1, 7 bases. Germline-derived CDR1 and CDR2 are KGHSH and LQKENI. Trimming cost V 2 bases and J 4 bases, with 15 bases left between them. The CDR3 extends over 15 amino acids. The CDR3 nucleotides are TGTGCCAGCTCACCAAACCCCCCAGGGGGGTACGAGCAGTACTTC. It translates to CASSPNPPGGYEQYF.

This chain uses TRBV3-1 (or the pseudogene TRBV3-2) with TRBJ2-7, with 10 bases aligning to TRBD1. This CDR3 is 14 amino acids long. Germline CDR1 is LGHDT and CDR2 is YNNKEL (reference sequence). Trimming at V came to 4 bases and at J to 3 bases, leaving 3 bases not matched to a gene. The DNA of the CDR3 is TGTGCCAGCAGCCCGGGACAGGGGTTCTACGAGCAGTACTTC. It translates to CASSPGQGFYEQYF.

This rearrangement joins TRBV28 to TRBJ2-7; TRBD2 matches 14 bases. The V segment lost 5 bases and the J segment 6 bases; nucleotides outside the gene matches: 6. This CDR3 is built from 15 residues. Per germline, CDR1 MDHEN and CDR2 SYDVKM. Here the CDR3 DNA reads TGTGCCAGCAGTAGTACCGGGACTAGCGGGGGCGAGCAGTACTTC. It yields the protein CASSSTGTSGGEQYF.

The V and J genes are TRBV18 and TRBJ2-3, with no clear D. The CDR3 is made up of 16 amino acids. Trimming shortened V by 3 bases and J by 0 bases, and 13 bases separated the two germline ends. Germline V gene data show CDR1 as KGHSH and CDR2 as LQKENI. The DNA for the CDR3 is TGTGCCAGCTCACCGGCGGCCAGCACTAGCACAGATACGCAGTATTTT. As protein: CASSPAASTSTDTQYF.

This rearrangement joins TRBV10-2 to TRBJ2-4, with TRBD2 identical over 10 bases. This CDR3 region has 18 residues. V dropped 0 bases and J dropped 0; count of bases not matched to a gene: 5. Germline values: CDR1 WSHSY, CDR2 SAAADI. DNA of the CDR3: TGCGCCAGCAGTGAGTCGGATAGCGGGAGGCTAGCCAAAAACATTCAGTACTTC. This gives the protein CASSESDSGRLAKNIQYF.

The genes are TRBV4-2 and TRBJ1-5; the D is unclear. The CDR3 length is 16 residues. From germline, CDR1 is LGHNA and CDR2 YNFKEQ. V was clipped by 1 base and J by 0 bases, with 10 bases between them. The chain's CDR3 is CASSQGGLYSNQPQHF. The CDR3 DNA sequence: TGTGCCAGCAGCCAAGGTGGACTTTATAGCAATCAGCCCCAGCATTTT.

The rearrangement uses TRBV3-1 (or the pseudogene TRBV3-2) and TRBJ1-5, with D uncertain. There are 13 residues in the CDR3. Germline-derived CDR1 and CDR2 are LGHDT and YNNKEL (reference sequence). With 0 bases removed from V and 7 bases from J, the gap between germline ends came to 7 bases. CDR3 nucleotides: TGTGCCAGCAGCCAAGATATCAGGCAGCCCCAGCATTTT. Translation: CASSQDIRQPQHF.

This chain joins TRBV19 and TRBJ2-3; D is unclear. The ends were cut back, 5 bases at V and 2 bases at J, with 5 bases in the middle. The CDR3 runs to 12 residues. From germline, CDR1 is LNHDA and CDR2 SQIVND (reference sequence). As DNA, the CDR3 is TGTGCCAGTAGTGTCTCCACAGATACGCAGTATTTT. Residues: CASSVSTDTQYF. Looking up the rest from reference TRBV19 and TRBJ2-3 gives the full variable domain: DGGITQSPKYLFRKEGQNVTLSCEQNLNHDAMYWYRQDPGQGLRLIYYSQIVNDFQKGDIAEGYSVSREKKESFPLTVTSAQKNPTAFYLCASSVSTDTQYFGPGTRLTVL.

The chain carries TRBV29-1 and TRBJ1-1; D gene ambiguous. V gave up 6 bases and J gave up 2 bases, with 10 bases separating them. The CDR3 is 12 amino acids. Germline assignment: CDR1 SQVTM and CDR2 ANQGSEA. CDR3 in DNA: TGCAGCGTCCTCCACACCAACACTGAAGCTTTCTTT. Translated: CSVLHTNTEAFF.

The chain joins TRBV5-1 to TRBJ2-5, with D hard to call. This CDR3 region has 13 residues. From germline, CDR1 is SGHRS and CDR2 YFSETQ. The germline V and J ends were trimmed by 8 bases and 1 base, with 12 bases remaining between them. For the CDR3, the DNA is TGCGCCAGTGGGCCCGGTGCCCAAGAGACCCAGTACTTC. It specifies CASGPGAQETQYF.

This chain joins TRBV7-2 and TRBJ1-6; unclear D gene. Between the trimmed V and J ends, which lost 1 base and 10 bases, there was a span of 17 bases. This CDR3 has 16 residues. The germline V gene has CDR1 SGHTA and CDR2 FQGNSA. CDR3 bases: TGTGCCAGCAGCTTAGGTGGAGGCCCTAGGATCTCACCCCTCCACTTT. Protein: CASSLGGGPRISPLHF. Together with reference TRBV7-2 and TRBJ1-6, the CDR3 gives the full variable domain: GAGVSQSPSNKVTEKGKDVELRCDPISGHTALYWYRQSLGQGLEFLIYFQGNSAPDKSGLPSDRFSAERTGGSVSTLTIQRTQQEDSAVYLCASSLGGGPRISPLHFGNGTRLTVT.

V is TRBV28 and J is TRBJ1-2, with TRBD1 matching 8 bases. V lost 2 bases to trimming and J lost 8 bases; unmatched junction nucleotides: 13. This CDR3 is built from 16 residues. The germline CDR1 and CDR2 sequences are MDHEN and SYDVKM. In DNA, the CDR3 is TGTGCCAGCAGTTTAGGGGGACAGGATGCTACTATGGGCTACACCTTC. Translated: CASSLGGQDATMGYTF.

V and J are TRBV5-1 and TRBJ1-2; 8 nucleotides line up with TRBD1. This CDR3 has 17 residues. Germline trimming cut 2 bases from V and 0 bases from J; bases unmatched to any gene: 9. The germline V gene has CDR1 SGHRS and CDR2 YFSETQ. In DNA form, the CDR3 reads TGCGCCAGCAGCTTTCGCCCGGGACAGGCCTCTAACTATGGCTACACCTTC. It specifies CASSFRPGQASNYGYTF.

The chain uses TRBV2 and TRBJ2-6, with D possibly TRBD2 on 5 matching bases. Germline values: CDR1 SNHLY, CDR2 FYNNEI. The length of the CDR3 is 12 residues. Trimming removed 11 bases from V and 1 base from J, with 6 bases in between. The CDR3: CAGSSGANVLTF. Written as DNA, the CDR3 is TGTGCCGGGAGTTCTGGGGCCAACGTCCTGACTTTC.

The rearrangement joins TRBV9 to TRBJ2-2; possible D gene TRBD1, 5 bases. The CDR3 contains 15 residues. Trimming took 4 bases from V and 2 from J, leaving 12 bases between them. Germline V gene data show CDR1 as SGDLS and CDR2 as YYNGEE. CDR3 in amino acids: CASSTQGRNTGELFF. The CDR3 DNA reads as TGTGCCAGCAGCACCCAGGGCAGAAACACCGGGGAGCTGTTTTTT.

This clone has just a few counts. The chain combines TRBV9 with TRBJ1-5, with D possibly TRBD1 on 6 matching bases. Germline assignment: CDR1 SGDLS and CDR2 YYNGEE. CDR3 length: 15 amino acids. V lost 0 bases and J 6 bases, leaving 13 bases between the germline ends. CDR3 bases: TGTGCCAGCAGCGTAGGGGCAGGGGCCGGTCAGCCCCAGCATTTT. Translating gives CASSVGAGAGQPQHF.

The chain's CDR3 is CSAGGVVTGELFF. DNA of the CDR3: TGCAGCGCCGGAGGGGTGGTGACCGGGGAGCTGTTTTTT. The V call is TRBV29-1, the J call TRBJ2-2; the D gene is possibly TRBD2 (6 bases). Per the germline V gene, CDR1 is SQVTM and CDR2 is ANQGSEA. CDR3 length: 13 residues. V shed 7 bases and J shed 5 bases, with 14 bases lying between them.

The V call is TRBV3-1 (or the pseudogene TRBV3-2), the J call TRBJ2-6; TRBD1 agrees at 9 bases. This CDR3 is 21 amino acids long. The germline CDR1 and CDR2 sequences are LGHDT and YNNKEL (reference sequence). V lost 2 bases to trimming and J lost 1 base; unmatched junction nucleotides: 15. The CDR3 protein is CASSQSFQWTGVRSGANVLTF. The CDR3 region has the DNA TGTGCCAGCAGCCAATCTTTTCAGTGGACAGGGGTTCGATCTGGGGCCAACGTCCTGACTTTC.

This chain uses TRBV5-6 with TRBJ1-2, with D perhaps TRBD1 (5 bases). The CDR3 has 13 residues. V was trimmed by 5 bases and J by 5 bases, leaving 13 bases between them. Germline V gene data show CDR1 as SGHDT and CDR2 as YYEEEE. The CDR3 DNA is TGTGCCAGCAGTTTGACAGAAGCTTATGGCTACACCTTC. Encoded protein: CASSLTEAYGYTF.

DNA of the CDR3: TGTGCCAGTAGTACCACGTGGGACAGGGGTCAGCCCCAGCATTTT. It is translated as CASSTTWDRGQPQHF. The chain couples TRBV19 to TRBJ1-5; 10 bases agree with TRBD1. The germline V gene has CDR1 LNHDA and CDR2 SQIVND (reference sequence). V gave up 4 bases and J gave up 6 bases; unmatched junction bases: 6. This CDR3 comprises 15 residues.

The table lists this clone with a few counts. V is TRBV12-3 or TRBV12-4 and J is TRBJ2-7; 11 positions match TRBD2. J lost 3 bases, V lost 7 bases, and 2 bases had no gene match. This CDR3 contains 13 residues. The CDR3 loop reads CASKTSGNYEQYF. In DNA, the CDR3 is TGTGCCAGCAAGACTAGCGGGAACTACGAGCAGTACTTC.